Detailed here is one T cell receptor beta chain. The CDR3 length is 13 residues. V was trimmed by 6 bases and J by 5 bases, leaving 16 bases between them. CDR1 SQVTM and CDR2 ANQGSEA come from the germline V gene. This entry comes from a study of blood T cell repertoires in COVID-19. This table comes from immunoSEQ multiplex PCR, and its TCRdb copy is limited to in-frame clones, with some not included. The sample includes 250,000 to 300,000 clones, around 85% of them seen just once. Sequenced: PBMCs or T cells enriched from blood (not recorded which). The origin of this receptor is a woman between 45 and 65 years old who had recovered from COVID-19. This chain links TRBV29-1 with TRBJ1-1; D gene ambiguous. CDR3: CSVPLGWVTEAFF. The CDR3 nucleotides are TGCAGCGTCCCCCTAGGATGGGTGACTGAAGCTTTCTTT.